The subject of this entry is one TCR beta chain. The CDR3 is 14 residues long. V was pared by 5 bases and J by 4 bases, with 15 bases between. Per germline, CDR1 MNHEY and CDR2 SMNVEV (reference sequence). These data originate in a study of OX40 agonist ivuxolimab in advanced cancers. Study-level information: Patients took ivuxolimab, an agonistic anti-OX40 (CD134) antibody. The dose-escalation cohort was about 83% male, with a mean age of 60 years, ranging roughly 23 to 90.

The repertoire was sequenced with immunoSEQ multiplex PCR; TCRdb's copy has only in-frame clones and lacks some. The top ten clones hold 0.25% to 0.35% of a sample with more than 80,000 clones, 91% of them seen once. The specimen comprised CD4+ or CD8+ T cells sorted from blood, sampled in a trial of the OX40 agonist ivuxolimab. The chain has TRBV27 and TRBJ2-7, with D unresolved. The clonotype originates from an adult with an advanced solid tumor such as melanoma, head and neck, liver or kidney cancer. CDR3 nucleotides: TGTGCCAGCAGTGCAGCAGTACCGATATACGAGCAGTACTTC. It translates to CASSAAVPIYEQYF.